This is a list of T cell receptor beta chains from one sample in a study of T cells after yellow fever vaccination. TCRdb reprocessed the 5' RACE reads with MiXCR, giving one entry per CDR3 protein. Seen here are 200,000 to 250,000 distinct CDR3 sequences, less than 3.5% observed once, and the top ten hold roughly 3%. The sample consisted of CD4+ T cells sorted from PBMCs, taken 10 days after the yellow fever booster vaccination. All receptors come from a man between 18 and 35 years old who received the YFV17D yellow fever vaccine. Both conserved end residues are trimmed from each CDR3. A D gene is named only where the DNA matches it firmly.

j_call v_call d_call cdr3_aa
TRBJ1-1 TRBV20-1 NA SAHGMGNTEAF
TRBJ2-7 TRBV29-1 NA SVVPRYSSYEQY
TRBJ1-2 TRBV11-2 NA ASSLVPYGYT
TRBJ1-6 TRBV5-1 NA ASSPHGVGTESPLH
TRBJ2-5 TRBV29-1 TRBD1 SGQGQETQY
TRBJ2-5 TRBV7-2 TRBD2 ASSLETGGETQY
TRBJ1-3 TRBV20-1 TRBD1 SAVDRFSGNTIY
TRBJ2-5 TRBV5-1 NA ASSFFRVGAAETQY
TRBJ1-3 TRBV18 NA ACSPGGGGTAGNTIY
TRBJ2-7 TRBV27 TRBD1 ASGLQGAAGEQY
TRBJ1-1 TRBV7-2 TRBD1 ASSVTGQGRTEAF
TRBJ2-5 TRBV5-1 NA ASSSEMTQY
TRBJ2-2 TRBV12-3/TRBV12-4 NA ASSLSVDGELF
TRBJ1-2 TRBV5-5 NA ASSLGTNYGYT
TRBJ2-5 TRBV5-1 NA ASSFRAGGGETQY
TRBJ1-5 TRBV5-6 NA ASSLEIGTGLSNQPQH
TRBJ1-2 TRBV28 TRBD1 ASSIGQANYGYT
TRBJ2-7 TRBV20-1 NA SAASTVIEQY
TRBJ1-6 TRBV7-6 TRBD1 ASSFSGTADSPLH
TRBJ2-2 TRBV12-3/TRBV12-4 NA ASSLGMNTGELF
TRBJ2-5 TRBV6-5 NA ASHSSRTQY
TRBJ1-2 TRBV9 NA ASSVGVNYGYT
TRBJ1-1 TRBV20-1 NA SARGVPAGTEAF
TRBJ1-4 TRBV7-9 NA ASGWTLPEGEKLF
TRBJ2-3 TRBV5-1 NA ASRRDGFPDTQY
TRBJ2-2 TRBV7-9 TRBD1 ASSLRQGTNTGELF
TRBJ2-6 TRBV6-6 NA ASSYGERSGANVLT
TRBJ2-3 TRBV20-1 NA SAPGPGDTQY
TRBJ1-4 TRBV6-5 NA ARNREGGPEKLF
TRBJ1-2 TRBV6-6 NA ASSWGQAVLNT
TRBJ2-3 TRBV2 TRBD1 ARRDRATDTQY
TRBJ2-1 TRBV6-5 NA ASSYTRVDEQF